Reported below is one T cell receptor (beta chain). The protocol was immunoSEQ multiplex PCR, while the TCRdb copy is restricted to in-frame clones and leaves out a portion. Here the sample spans around 200,000 clones, 80% to 90% being singletons. The sample originates from a study of blood T cell repertoires in COVID-19. The CDR3 length is 13 residues. Germline V gives CDR1 SGHTA, CDR2 FQGNSA. J was trimmed by 4 bases and V by 5 bases; bases with no gene match: 3. The TCR originated in a man aged 25 to 45 who had recovered from COVID-19. Sequenced sample: PBMCs or T cells enriched from blood (not recorded which). The chain carries TRBV7-2 and TRBJ1-1, with TRBD1 matching over 8 bases. CDR3 region: CASSGQGGTEAFF. The CDR3 bases are TGTGCCAGCAGCGGACAGGGAGGCACTGAAGCTTTCTTT. The complete variable domain, with remaining parts taken from reference TRBV7-2 and TRBJ1-1, reads GAGVSQSPSNKVTEKGKDVELRCDPISGHTALYWYRQSLGQGLEFLIYFQGNSAPDKSGLPSDRFSAERTGGSVSTLTIQRTQQEDSAVYLCASSGQGGTEAFFGQGTRLTVV.